This T cell receptor (beta chain) was identified in a study of glioma-infiltrating T cells. The iRepertoire nested amplicon-rescue multiplex PCR amplified TCR alpha and beta CDR3s from RNA. TCRdb fed the multiplex PCR reads into MiXCR, producing one record per CDR3 protein. The table lists under 200,000 distinct CDR3 sequences, more than 35% of them singletons. CDR1 is KGHSH, CDR2 LQKENI, per germline. V was trimmed by 5 bases and J by 0 bases, leaving 11 bases between them. The CDR3 is 14 residues long. The clonotype comes from a human donor with low-grade glioma or glioblastoma, undergoing nonglioma brain surgery, or in good health (not recorded which). Sequencing input: glioma tissue, nonneoplastic brain tissue, or PBMCs (not recorded which). The chain couples TRBV18 to TRBJ2-7, with D possibly TRBD2 on 6 matching bases. This chain's CDR3 is CASSMDGSSYEQYF. The CDR3 DNA reads as TGTGCCAGCTCAATGGACGGGAGCTCCTACGAGCAGTACTTC.